This is a list of T cell receptor beta chains from one sample in a study of CD8 T cells in ankylosing spondylitis. MiXCR, run by TCRdb on the 5' RACE reads, gives a single entry per CDR3 protein. This table has 450,000 to 550,000 distinct CDR3 sequences, over 4% appearing once. Sequencing used blood, either unsorted or a sorted T cell fraction (not recorded which). The receptor source for this set is a male donor with ankylosing spondylitis. Each CDR3 is given with its conserved first and last residue. Fields, in order: V gene, J gene, CDR3 protein.

V gene: TRBV11-2
J gene: TRBJ1-1
CDR3 protein: CASSQWSIRRTGLSTEAFF

V gene: TRBV27
J gene: TRBJ1-4
CDR3 protein: CASSPRDAEATNEKLFF

V gene: TRBV3-1
J gene: TRBJ1-5
CDR3 protein: CASSPTGSGGNQPQHF

V gene: TRBV12-3/TRBV12-4
J gene: TRBJ2-1
CDR3 protein: CASSWTSGSYEQFF

V gene: TRBV5-5
J gene: TRBJ1-1
CDR3 protein: CASSTHPRDRGRNTEAFF

V gene: TRBV29-1
J gene: TRBJ2-5
CDR3 protein: CSALAGEETQYF

V gene: TRBV27
J gene: TRBJ2-5
CDR3 protein: CASSSGTNGRETQYF

V gene: TRBV12-3/TRBV12-4
J gene: TRBJ2-3
CDR3 protein: CARSFSSTDTQYF

V gene: TRBV4-3
J gene: TRBJ2-2
CDR3 protein: CASRLRRNTGELFF

V gene: TRBV10-3
J gene: TRBJ2-5
CDR3 protein: CAISGGTGDVETQYF

V gene: TRBV20-1
J gene: TRBJ1-1
CDR3 protein: CSAPDSLTEAFF

V gene: TRBV29-1
J gene: TRBJ2-7
CDR3 protein: CSVGGGTGYEQYF

V gene: TRBV4-2
J gene: TRBJ2-1
CDR3 protein: CASTENLAGGFNEQFF

V gene: TRBV7-2
J gene: TRBJ2-3
CDR3 protein: CASSGPPGTGATDTQYF

V gene: TRBV7-9
J gene: TRBJ2-1
CDR3 protein: CASSSSGSVNEQFF

V gene: TRBV28
J gene: TRBJ2-7
CDR3 protein: CASSSGRRLVREQYF

V gene: TRBV6-2/TRBV6-3
J gene: TRBJ2-7
CDR3 protein: CASSYGRLAAHLENYEQYF

V gene: TRBV4-1
J gene: TRBJ2-7
CDR3 protein: CASSLTGFPYEQYF

V gene: TRBV6-2/TRBV6-3
J gene: TRBJ2-1
CDR3 protein: CASSSTLAGASSEANNEQFF

V gene: TRBV5-1
J gene: TRBJ1-1
CDR3 protein: CASSLAGQGVTEAFF

V gene: TRBV20-1
J gene: TRBJ1-1
CDR3 protein: CSARDTTRGGGYTEAFF

V gene: TRBV4-3
J gene: TRBJ2-4
CDR3 protein: CASSQDRRVLAKNIQYF

V gene: TRBV5-1
J gene: TRBJ2-7
CDR3 protein: CASSPLAGKTYEQYF

V gene: TRBV4-2
J gene: TRBJ1-5
CDR3 protein: CASRTFVGTNQPQHF

V gene: TRBV29-1
J gene: TRBJ2-1
CDR3 protein: CSVDGTRGRDEQFF

V gene: TRBV29-1
J gene: TRBJ2-2
CDR3 protein: CSVRTGPTGELFF

V gene: TRBV27
J gene: TRBJ2-7
CDR3 protein: CASSPRTGDFGEQYF

V gene: TRBV3-1
J gene: TRBJ2-5
CDR3 protein: CASSQDHSQETQYF

V gene: TRBV5-8
J gene: TRBJ2-5
CDR3 protein: CASSRRFWETQYF

V gene: TRBV3-1
J gene: TRBJ2-1
CDR3 protein: CASSWGLAASYNEQFF

V gene: TRBV20-1
J gene: TRBJ2-1
CDR3 protein: CSATGTSVGYNEQFF